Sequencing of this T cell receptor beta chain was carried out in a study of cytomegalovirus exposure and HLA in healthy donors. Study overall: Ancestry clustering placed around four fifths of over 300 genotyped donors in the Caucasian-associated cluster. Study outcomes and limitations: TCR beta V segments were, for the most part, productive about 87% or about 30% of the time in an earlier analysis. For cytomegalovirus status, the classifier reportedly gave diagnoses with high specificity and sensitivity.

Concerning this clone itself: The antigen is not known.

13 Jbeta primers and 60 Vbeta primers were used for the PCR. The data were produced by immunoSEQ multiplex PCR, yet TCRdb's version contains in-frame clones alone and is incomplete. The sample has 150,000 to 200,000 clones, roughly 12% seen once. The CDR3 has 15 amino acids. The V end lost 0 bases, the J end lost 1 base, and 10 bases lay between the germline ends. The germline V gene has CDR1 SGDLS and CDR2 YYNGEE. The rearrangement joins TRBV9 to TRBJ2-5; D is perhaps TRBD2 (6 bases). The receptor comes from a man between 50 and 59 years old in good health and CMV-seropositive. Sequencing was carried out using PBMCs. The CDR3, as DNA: TGTGCCAGCAGCGTAGTCGGGACTCCCCAAGAGACCCAGTACTTC. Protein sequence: CASSVVGTPQETQYF.